The source of this TCR beta chain is a study of blood T cell repertoires in COVID-19. Study background: Sites in the United States, Italy and Spain provided acute and convalescent COVID-19 samples. From T cells, B-cell-depleted T cells, or PBMCs came the material, which was cDNA or gDNA.

Study processing details: Using reference gene primer amplification, nucleated cell counts were estimated. Produced via immunoSEQ multiplex PCR; TCRdb's table is partial and in-frame only. V, J and clone size were drawn from that table, and D and trimming were deduced from the DNA. The sample shows some 400,000 clones, around 84% of them seen only once. With 4 bases removed from V and 0 bases from J, the gap between germline ends came to 18 bases. Germline CDR1 and CDR2: MDHEN and SYDVKM. CDR3 length: 17 residues. The sequencing sample was made of peripheral blood. This chain joins TRBV28 and TRBJ1-2, with D tentatively TRBD1 (6 bases). The TCR comes from a human donor with acute or convalescent COVID-19. The donor label of this sample is uncertain. The CDR3 sequence: CASSSGAGTLSNYGYTF. The CDR3, as DNA: TGTGCCAGCAGTTCAGGGGCAGGGACACTTTCTAACTATGGCTACACCTTC.